One and the same sample provided the 11 T cell receptor beta chains below, sequenced in a study of regulatory T cells in long-lasting Graves disease. Construction of TCR beta libraries relied on iRepertoire HTBI primers and on Arm-PCR targeting CDR3 regions. TCRdb re-called the multiplex PCR reads with MiXCR, one entry per CDR3 protein. The table has about 540,000 distinct CDR3 sequences, roughly 14% seen once. Described time point: newly diagnosed GD, antithyroid drugs for less than 3 months. RNA isolated from PBMCs was used to make the TCR library. These sequences were also reported in another study, on T cells in Graves' hyperthyroidism and ophthalmopathy.

The sample was peripheral blood mononuclear cells (PBMCs), taken at new diagnosis, from a patient treated with antithyroid drugs. The source is a young man with Graves disease.

This clonotype has a count of ten or more. The gene calls are TRBV12-5 and TRBJ1-5; a possible D gene is TRBD1 (5 bases). V was trimmed by 0 bases and J by 6 bases, leaving 15 bases between them. Germline CDR1 LGHNT, CDR2 FRNRAP. The CDR3 has 16 residues. The CDR3 DNA reads as TGTGCTAGTGGTTTGGTAGGCCAGGGTTACCGTCAGCCCCAGCATTTT. Its translation is CASGLVGQGYRQPQHF.

This clonotype was observed at least ten times. This chain joins TRBV11-2 and TRBJ1-5; no reliable D call. The CDR3 runs 13 residues. Germline V gene lookup returns CDR1 SGHAT and CDR2 FQNNGV. The V and J ends lost 5 bases and 7 bases respectively, with 12 bases between them. Written as DNA, the CDR3 is TGTGCCAGCAGCCGTATCCCGGGCCAGCCCCAGCATTTT. Encoded protein: CASSRIPGQPQHF.

In its sample, this clonotype was seen many times. The gene calls are TRBV15 and TRBJ1-1, with unresolved D. Germline values: CDR1 LNHNV, CDR2 YYDKDF (reference sequence). The CDR3 covers 13 residues. V shed 5 bases and J shed 0 bases, with 7 bases lying between them. In DNA, the CDR3 is TGTGCCACCAGCCTCCGGTTGAACACTGAAGCTTTCTTT. Translated: CATSLRLNTEAFF.

The chain joins TRBV19 to TRBJ2-1; D is unclear. Trimming shortened V by 1 base and J by 8 bases, and 12 bases separated the two germline ends. This CDR3 spans 14 amino acids. Per the germline V gene, CDR1 is LNHDA and CDR2 is SQIVND (reference sequence). The CDR3 reads CASSIGRRTHEQFF. The CDR3 region has the DNA TGTGCCAGTAGTATAGGTAGGAGAACCCATGAGCAGTTCTTC. Combining the CDR3 with reference TRBV19 and TRBJ2-1 gives the whole variable domain DGGITQSPKYLFRKEGQNVTLSCEQNLNHDAMYWYRQDPGQGLRLIYYSQIVNDFQKGDIAEGYSVSREKKESFPLTVTSAQKNPTAFYLCASSIGRRTHEQFFGPGTRLTVL.

Notes on this clonotype: A much larger clone differs from this one at a single base, so this may be a read error. J is TRBJ2-1 and V is TRBV25-1; D remains unclear. Trimming cost V 3 bases and J 3 bases, with 21 bases left between them. Germline V gives CDR1 MGHDK, CDR2 SYGVNS. The CDR3 is 18 residues long. In nucleotides, the CDR3 is TGTGCCAGCAGTGATATCTCCCCCGGGCGGTCGTACTACAATGAGCAGTTCTTC. It specifies CASSDISPGRSYYNEQFF.

This clonotype has more than one count but fewer than ten. The chain employs TRBV2 and TRBJ1-6; weak D call: TRBD1 (5 bases). Germline CDR1 reads SNHLY; CDR2 reads FYNNEI. CDR3 length: 13 residues. Trimming took off 6 bases at V and 6 bases at J, with 9 bases between the two ends. DNA of the CDR3: TGTGCCAGCAGAGGGACGGTTAATTCACCCCTCCACTTT. It yields the protein CASRGTVNSPLHF.

In its sample, this clonotype was seen many times. V is TRBV18 and J is TRBJ2-7, with 13 positions matching TRBD2. V was pared by 0 bases and J by 4 bases, with 3 bases of the junction left unmatched. In germline, CDR1 is KGHSH, CDR2 LQKENI. The CDR3 has 16 residues. The CDR3 bases are TGTGCCAGCTCACCACCCGGGACTAGCGGGATGTACGAGCAGTACTTC. Translation gives CASSPPGTSGMYEQYF.

This clonotype was detected many times. The rearrangement joins TRBV29-1 to TRBJ2-7; 7 bases line up with TRBD2. This CDR3 is built from 13 residues. Germline CDR1 reads SQVTM; CDR2 reads ANQGSEA. V lost 7 bases and J lost 6; bases outside the gene matches: 12. The CDR3 protein is CSAQMAGAGEQYF. As DNA, the CDR3 is TGCAGCGCCCAAATGGCGGGAGCTGGCGAGCAGTACTTC.

The chain uses TRBV15 and TRBJ1-1, with D perhaps matching TRBD1 (6 bases). CDR1 and CDR2 from the germline V gene are LNHNV and YYDKDF (reference sequence). The V gene lost 5 bases and the J gene lost 4 bases, with 14 bases spanning the gap. This CDR3 region has 14 residues. CDR3 DNA: TGTGCCACCAGCCCGAGGGGGGGGCTCACTGAAGCTTTCTTT. Its translation: CATSPRGGLTEAFF.

This clonotype has just a few counts. The rearrangement uses TRBV28 and TRBJ2-5, with 7 bases matching TRBD2. This CDR3 region has 17 residues. With V trimmed by 4 bases and J by 5 bases, 16 bases remained unmatched. CDR1 and CDR2 (germline): MDHEN, SYDVKM. CDR3 region: CASSSVGGSGGAETQYF. The CDR3 region has the DNA TGTGCCAGCAGTTCCGTAGGCGGGAGTGGAGGGGCGGAGACCCAGTACTTC.

This clonotype was recorded a few times. The junction shows a germline mismatch at one end, possibly a read error. The CDR3: CAGSPYADTQYF. The CDR3 DNA sequence: TGTGCCGGGAGTCCATACGCGGATACGCAGTATTTT. V and J are TRBV30 and TRBJ2-3; D might be TRBD2 (5 bases). The germline V gene encodes CDR1 GTSNPN and CDR2 SVGIG (reference sequence). The length of the CDR3 is 12 residues.